Listed below are T cell receptor beta chains from one sample, sequenced in a study of blood T cell repertoires in COVID-19. Clones were sequenced by immunoSEQ multiplex PCR, and TCRdb holds only the in-frame ones, with some missing. Found here are under 250,000 clones, around 90% of them singletons; the top ten hold 10% to 13%. Sequenced material: PBMCs or T cells enriched from blood (not recorded which). The receptor source for this set is a man younger than 40 who had recovered from COVID-19. Both conserved end residues are part of each CDR3. Each record gives: J gene, V gene, clone size, D gene, CDR3 protein, CDR3 DNA. The D gene is left open where the match is weak. Clone sizes are given selectively: once, few, many, or a class where the clone is expanded.

j_gene: TRBJ2-1; v_gene: TRBV29-1; abundance: -; d_gene: TRBD2; CDR3aa: CSSSSGRNEQFF; CDR3nt: TGCAGCTCCTCTAGCGGGCGCAATGAGCAGTTCTTC
j_gene: TRBJ2-2; v_gene: TRBV4-2; abundance: -; d_gene: -; CDR3aa: CASSQEAGTGELFF; CDR3nt: TGTGCCAGCAGCCAAGAAGCGGGCACCGGGGAGCTGTTTTTT
j_gene: TRBJ2-2; v_gene: TRBV19; abundance: -; d_gene: -; CDR3aa: CASTFSWTPNTGELFF; CDR3nt: TGTGCCAGTACCTTCAGCTGGACACCGAACACCGGGGAGCTGTTTTTT
j_gene: TRBJ1-5; v_gene: TRBV29-1; abundance: -; d_gene: -; CDR3aa: CSVMDTVNQPQHF; CDR3nt: TGCAGCGTTATGGACACAGTGAATCAGCCCCAGCATTTT
j_gene: TRBJ1-2; v_gene: TRBV7-9; abundance: -; d_gene: -; CDR3aa: CASSEQGYYGYTF; CDR3nt: TGTGCCAGCAGTGAACAGGGCTACTATGGCTACACCTTC
j_gene: TRBJ1-5; v_gene: TRBV10-3; abundance: -; d_gene: TRBD1; CDR3aa: CAIRPGQGQPQHF; CDR3nt: TGTGCCATCAGACCGGGACAGGGGCAGCCCCAGCATTTT
j_gene: TRBJ2-5; v_gene: TRBV28; abundance: -; d_gene: -; CDR3aa: CASGQQTFHETQYF; CDR3nt: TGTGCCAGCGGACAACAGACGTTCCACGAGACCCAGTACTTC
j_gene: TRBJ2-7; v_gene: TRBV5-1; abundance: -; d_gene: TRBD2; CDR3aa: CASSLRGESREQYF; CDR3nt: TGCGCCAGCAGCTTGCGGGGGGAGTCGAGGGAGCAGTACTTC
j_gene: TRBJ2-1; v_gene: TRBV5-1; abundance: -; d_gene: TRBD2; CDR3aa: CASTQAGGSYNEQFF; CDR3nt: TGCGCCAGCACTCAGGCGGGGGGCTCCTACAATGAGCAGTTCTTC
j_gene: TRBJ2-1; v_gene: TRBV7-2; abundance: -; d_gene: -; CDR3aa: CASSLNTNSYNEQFF; CDR3nt: TGTGCCAGCAGCTTAAACACCAACTCCTACAATGAGCAGTTCTTC
j_gene: TRBJ1-5; v_gene: TRBV10-1; abundance: -; d_gene: -; CDR3aa: CASSESRGPSVQPQHF; CDR3nt: TGCGCCAGCAGTGAGTCGCGGGGGCCTAGTGTTCAGCCCCAGCATTTT
j_gene: TRBJ2-5; v_gene: TRBV12-5; abundance: -; d_gene: TRBD2; CDR3aa: CASGFGGGETQYF; CDR3nt: TGTGCTAGTGGTTTTGGCGGGGGGGAGACCCAGTACTTC
j_gene: TRBJ2-7; v_gene: TRBV28; abundance: once; d_gene: -; CDR3aa: CASSADTREQYF; CDR3nt: TGTGCCAGCAGCGCGGATACCCGGGAGCAGTACTTC
j_gene: TRBJ2-1; v_gene: TRBV25-1; abundance: -; d_gene: TRBD1; CDR3aa: CASSEFGTDWSDEQFF; CDR3nt: TGTGCCAGCAGTGAATTTGGGACAGACTGGTCAGATGAGCAGTTCTTC
j_gene: TRBJ2-5; v_gene: TRBV5-6; abundance: -; d_gene: -; CDR3aa: CASSTLQPKETQYF; CDR3nt: TGTGCCAGCAGCACCCTTCAACCTAAAGAGACCCAGTACTTC
j_gene: TRBJ1-6; v_gene: TRBV29-1; abundance: -; d_gene: -; CDR3aa: CSVAPCQGRSYNSPLHF; CDR3nt: TGCAGCGTGGCCCCGTGCCAGGGTCGATCCTATAATTCACCCCTCCACTTT
j_gene: TRBJ2-7; v_gene: TRBV5-6; abundance: -; d_gene: -; CDR3aa: CASGEAPGEQYF; CDR3nt: TGTGCCAGCGGGGAGGCCCCTGGAGAGCAGTACTTC
j_gene: TRBJ1-2; v_gene: TRBV10-3; abundance: -; d_gene: -; CDR3aa: CAISRGVGYTF; CDR3nt: TGTGCCATCAGCAGGGGAGTTGGCTACACCTTC
j_gene: TRBJ1-6; v_gene: TRBV5-6; abundance: -; d_gene: -; CDR3aa: CASSPGGGPGTPLHF; CDR3nt: TGTGCCAGCAGCCCTGGAGGAGGGCCTGGAACACCCCTCCACTTT
j_gene: TRBJ1-5; v_gene: TRBV3-1/TRBV3-2; abundance: -; d_gene: -; CDR3aa: CASSQGGGFSNQPQHF; CDR3nt: TGTGCCAGCAGCCAAGGGGGAGGGTTCAGCAATCAGCCCCAGCATTTT
j_gene: TRBJ1-5; v_gene: TRBV18; abundance: -; d_gene: -; CDR3aa: CASSPGTTDQPQHF; CDR3nt: TGTGCCAGCTCACCCGGGACAACCGATCAGCCCCAGCATTTT
j_gene: TRBJ2-1; v_gene: TRBV5-1; abundance: -; d_gene: TRBD2; CDR3aa: CASSFSGGAVYNEQFF; CDR3nt: TGCGCCAGCAGCTTTAGCGGGGGGGCAGTCTACAATGAGCAGTTCTTC
j_gene: TRBJ2-3; v_gene: TRBV5-6; abundance: -; d_gene: TRBD2; CDR3aa: CASSGGLAGWLRRTDTQYF; CDR3nt: TGTGCCAGCAGCGGGGGACTAGCGGGATGGCTTCGGAGGACAGATACGCAGTATTTT
j_gene: TRBJ1-1; v_gene: TRBV30; abundance: once; d_gene: TRBD1; CDR3aa: CAWETGGAEAFF; CDR3nt: TGTGCCTGGGAAACAGGGGGGGCTGAAGCTTTCTTT
j_gene: TRBJ1-2; v_gene: TRBV7-5; abundance: -; d_gene: -; CDR3aa: CVRSLLAGSHYGYTF; CDR3nt: TGTGTCAGAAGCTTACTCGCAGGTTCTCACTATGGCTACACCTTC
j_gene: TRBJ2-3; v_gene: TRBV5-1; abundance: -; d_gene: TRBD2; CDR3aa: CASSSGLASGRSTQYF; CDR3nt: TGCGCCAGCAGCTCCGGACTAGCGTCTGGGAGAAGTACGCAGTATTTT
j_gene: TRBJ1-3; v_gene: TRBV5-1; abundance: -; d_gene: -; CDR3aa: CASSPRQDSGNTIYF; CDR3nt: TGCGCCAGCAGCCCACGACAGGACTCTGGAAACACCATATATTTT
j_gene: TRBJ2-2; v_gene: TRBV4-3; abundance: -; d_gene: -; CDR3aa: CASSQGVLVRTGELFF; CDR3nt: TGCGCCAGCAGCCAAGGAGTTTTGGTCCGCACCGGGGAGCTGTTTTTT
j_gene: TRBJ2-2; v_gene: TRBV7-2; abundance: few; d_gene: -; CDR3aa: CASSFTSSVGELFF; CDR3nt: TGTGCCAGCAGCTTCACTAGCTCGGTCGGGGAGCTGTTTTTT
j_gene: TRBJ2-7; v_gene: TRBV18; abundance: -; d_gene: -; CDR3aa: CASSPSGQNYEQYF; CDR3nt: TGTGCCAGCTCACCGTCCGGACAGAACTACGAGCAGTACTTC
j_gene: TRBJ2-1; v_gene: TRBV5-6; abundance: -; d_gene: -; CDR3aa: CASSLYSAYNEQFF; CDR3nt: TGTGCCAGCAGCTTGTATTCAGCCTACAATGAGCAGTTCTTC
j_gene: TRBJ2-7; v_gene: TRBV28; abundance: -; d_gene: -; CDR3aa: CASSYHLDRDEQYF; CDR3nt: TGTGCCAGCAGCTATCACCTCGACAGAGACGAGCAGTACTTC
j_gene: TRBJ2-1; v_gene: TRBV3-1/TRBV3-2; abundance: -; d_gene: TRBD2; CDR3aa: CASSQGGTSGREQFF; CDR3nt: TGTGCCAGCAGCCAAGGTGGGACTAGCGGGAGGGAGCAGTTCTTC
j_gene: TRBJ2-1; v_gene: TRBV30; abundance: -; d_gene: TRBD2; CDR3aa: CAWTTSGVFGEQFF; CDR3nt: TGTGCCTGGACGACTAGCGGGGTTTTCGGTGAGCAGTTCTTC
j_gene: TRBJ1-6; v_gene: TRBV2; abundance: -; d_gene: -; CDR3aa: CASSLQGIENQFNSPLHF; CDR3nt: TGTGCCAGCAGTCTTCAGGGGATTGAAAACCAATTTAATTCACCCCTCCACTTT
j_gene: TRBJ2-1; v_gene: TRBV7-7; abundance: few; d_gene: TRBD2; CDR3aa: CASSLAGATGDSYNEQFF; CDR3nt: TGTGCTAGCAGCTTAGCGGGGGCAACAGGGGACTCCTACAATGAGCAGTTCTTC
j_gene: TRBJ2-5; v_gene: TRBV25-1; abundance: -; d_gene: -; CDR3aa: CASSLTIAQETQYF; CDR3nt: TGTGCCAGCAGTCTCACGATAGCCCAAGAGACCCAGTACTTC
j_gene: TRBJ1-1; v_gene: TRBV27; abundance: -; d_gene: -; CDR3aa: CASSPHGREAFF; CDR3nt: TGTGCCAGCAGTCCCCACGGGAGAGAAGCTTTCTTT